This T cell receptor (beta chain) is from a study of T-cell reconstitution after alpha-beta-depleted transplantation in children. Construction of the TCRbeta library involved unique molecular identifiers. MiXCR, applied by TCRdb to the PCR reads, yields one record per CDR3 protein. The table lists 280,000 or so distinct CDR3 sequences, 11% of them singletons. General study points: When one year had passed after transplant, most T-cell counts and diversity came from newly produced T cells. Surviving recipient T cells and intrathymic progenitors accounted for some patients' high TCRbeta diversity at day 60. Expanded graft clones, several hundred of them, were reportedly the source of alpha-beta T cells about two months after transplant.

This clonotype was detected only a few times. The antigen is unknown. This CDR3 region has 15 residues. From germline, CDR1 is KGHSH and CDR2 LQKENI. Trimming removed 0 bases at V and 1 base at J, with 9 bases between. Sequencing was performed on peripheral blood, taken 180 days after TCRalphabeta/CD19-depleted stem cell transplant. The sequence derives from a male patient aged 2 to 9 who had a stem cell transplant for chronic granulomatous disease, so the T cells may come from the graft donor. The gene calls are TRBV18 and TRBJ2-5; D perhaps matches TRBD1 (5 bases). The DNA of the CDR3 is TGTGCCAGCTCACCACCGGCCAGGGTCCAAGAGACCCAGTACTTC. Its translation: CASSPPARVQETQYF.